One and the same sample provided the 30 T cell receptor beta chains below, sequenced in a study of control samples from healthy donors and cancer patients (dated by TCRdb to 2018 to 2020). Libraries came from the immunoSEQ multiplex PCR assay. TCRdb holds this immuneACCESS table with in-frame rearrangements only. Some clones are missing; in checked studies, unresolved V genes explain under half, and the rest has no known cause. This sample has about 150,000 clones in its table, and around 88% of those were observed once. Approximately 1.7% of the sample comes from the top ten. The sequencing sample was made of blood. The receptors derive from a man aged 18 to 35 in good health.

This clone was observed a single time. This rearrangement joins TRBV5-1 to TRBJ1-5; a possible D gene is TRBD1 (5 bases). Trimming took 3 bases from V and 4 from J, leaving 8 bases between them. Germline V gives CDR1 SGHRS, CDR2 YFSETQ. CDR3 length: 13 residues. CDR3 region: CASSSGGNQPQHF. CDR3 sequence (DNA): TGCGCCAGCAGCTCGGGGGGGAATCAGCCCCAGCATTTT.

The chain carries TRBV6-5 and TRBJ2-2, with D unclear. CDR3 length equals 13 residues. V lost 6 bases and J lost 1, with 6 bases in between. In germline, CDR1 is MNHEY, CDR2 SVGAGI. In nucleotides, the CDR3 is TGTGCCAGCAGGAAGGGGAACACCGGGGAGCTGTTTTTT. This codes for CASRKGNTGELFF.

The chain employs TRBV30 and TRBJ1-6; D remains unclear. V was shortened by 1 base and J by 5 bases, with 9 bases between the two germline ends. This CDR3 region has 14 residues. The germline V gene encodes CDR1 GTSNPN and CDR2 SVGIG (reference sequence). The DNA of the CDR3 is TGTGCCTGGAGTGAGGGCAGAGATAATTCACCCCTCCACTTT. Amino acids: CAWSEGRDNSPLHF.

The J gene is TRBJ2-5, the V gene TRBV28, with TRBD2 identical over 7 bases. CDR3 length: 15 residues. Germline loops: CDR1 MDHEN, CDR2 SYDVKM. The V and J ends lost 2 bases and 2 bases, in that order; junction bases with no gene match: 5. Written as DNA, the CDR3 is TGTGCCAGCAGTTTAGTCCCAGCGGGGCAAGAGACCCAGTACTTC. Translated: CASSLVPAGQETQYF. The full variable domain, in which reference TRBV28 and TRBJ2-5 provide the parts outside the CDR3, is DVKVTQSSRYLVKRTGEKVFLECVQDMDHENMFWYRQDPGLGLRLIYFSYDVKMKEKGDIPEGYSVSREKKERFSLILESASTNQTSMYLCASSLVPAGQETQYFGPGTRLLVL.

CDR3 protein: CASRLRSGTGYGYTF. For the CDR3, the DNA is TGTGCCAGCCGACTCCGCAGTGGGACCGGCTATGGCTACACCTTC. The genes are TRBV2 and TRBJ1-2, with D maybe TRBD1 (5 bases). CDR3 length: 15 residues. From germline, CDR1 is SNHLY and CDR2 FYNNEI. V dropped 8 bases and J dropped 4 bases, with 20 bases sitting between them.

The V and J genes are TRBV2 and TRBJ1-6; D is undetermined. Deletions cut 7 bases from V and 4 bases from J, with 14 bases between. This CDR3 has 15 amino acids. In germline, CDR1 is SNHLY, CDR2 FYNNEI. The CDR3 DNA reads TGTGCCAGCACCGAAGAGCACTTTTATAATTCACCCCTCCACTTT. Amino acids: CASTEEHFYNSPLHF.

The chain has TRBV7-2 and TRBJ2-1, with 9 bases fitting TRBD2. The V gene end was trimmed by 3 bases and the J gene end by 10 bases; junction bases not matched to a gene: 4. Germline V lookup: CDR1 SGHTA, CDR2 FQGNSA. CDR3 length: 13 residues. The CDR3: CASSFGGGVEQFF. CDR3 DNA: TGTGCCAGCAGCTTCGGCGGGGGGGTAGAGCAGTTCTTC. Based on the CDR3 plus reference TRBV7-2 and TRBJ2-1, the full variable domain is GAGVSQSPSNKVTEKGKDVELRCDPISGHTALYWYRQSLGQGLEFLIYFQGNSAPDKSGLPSDRFSAERTGGSVSTLTIQRTQQEDSAVYLCASSFGGGVEQFFGPGTRLTVL.

This clone appeared once. This chain connects TRBV15 to TRBJ2-7; unclear D gene. CDR1 and CDR2 from the germline V gene are LNHNV and YYDKDF (reference sequence). The V gene lost 2 bases and the J gene lost 0 bases, with 5 bases spanning the gap. The length of the CDR3 is 13 residues. This CDR3 reads CATSRLSSYEQYF. The DNA of the CDR3 is TGTGCCACCAGCAGACTAAGCTCCTACGAGCAGTACTTC.

J is TRBJ2-3 and V is TRBV4-1; D perhaps matches TRBD1 (5 bases). Germline values: CDR1 MGHRA, CDR2 YSYEKL. The CDR3 consists of 14 residues. V lost 0 bases and J lost 4, with 8 bases in between. The CDR3 region is CASSQDTGADTQYF. In nucleotides, the CDR3 is TGCGCCAGCAGCCAAGATACAGGCGCAGATACGCAGTATTTT.

The chain joins TRBV24-1 to TRBJ2-3; 9 positions agree with TRBD1. Germline loops: CDR1 KGHDR, CDR2 SFDVKD. This CDR3 region has 16 residues. J gave up 1 base and V 3 bases, and 4 bases lay outside the gene matches. The CDR3 DNA sequence: TGTGCCACCAGTGATCCCAGGACAGGGGGCACAGATACGCAGTATTTT. This translates into CATSDPRTGGTDTQYF.

The count of this clone is one. This rearrangement joins TRBV24-1 to TRBJ2-2, with a possible D match to TRBD1 (6 bases). V dropped 3 bases and J dropped 2 bases, with 9 bases sitting between them. CDR3 length: 15 residues. Looked up from germline, CDR1 is KGHDR and CDR2 is SFDVKD. The CDR3 DNA reads as TGTGCCACCAGTGATCAGGACAGAAACACCGGGGAGCTGTTTTTT. It encodes CATSDQDRNTGELFF.

The chain carries TRBV30 and TRBJ2-7; tentative D call: TRBD1 (5 bases). This CDR3 comprises 13 residues. Germline V gene data show CDR1 as GTSNPN and CDR2 as SVGIG (reference sequence). Trimming took off 1 base at V and 3 bases at J, with 10 bases between the two ends. The CDR3 sequence is CAWSGTGYYEQYF. The CDR3 DNA sequence: TGTGCCTGGAGTGGAACAGGATACTACGAGCAGTACTTC.

Concerning this clone: A read error may account for a junction end that differs from germline. The CDR3 reads CASSLDRGTGELFF. The DNA of the CDR3 is TGTGCTAGCAGCTTAGACAGGGGAACCGGGGAGCTGTTTTTT. The V and J genes are TRBV7-7 and TRBJ2-2, with 8 positions matching TRBD1. The germline V gene encodes CDR1 SSHAT and CDR2 FNYEAQ (reference sequence). The CDR3 has 14 residues.

This clone appeared a single time. CDR3 sequence (DNA): TGTGCCAGCAGTTTCTCCAACAGGGGGCTCGAAAAACTGTTTTTT. Amino acid sequence: CASSFSNRGLEKLFF. The rearrangement links TRBV6-5 to TRBJ1-4; 9 bases are a match to TRBD1. CDR1 MNHEY and CDR2 SVGAGI come from the germline V gene. J lost 8 bases, V lost 4 bases, and 8 bases had no gene match. The CDR3 runs 15 residues.

The gene calls are TRBV6-2 or TRBV6-3 and TRBJ2-2; 11 bases fit TRBD2. V was pared by 6 bases and J by 1 base, with 4 bases of the junction left unmatched. This CDR3 comprises 16 residues. Germline V gene sequence: CDR1 MNHEY, CDR2 SVGEGT. The CDR3 sequence is CASSPGLAGNTGELFF. Here the CDR3 DNA reads TGTGCCAGCAGCCCTGGACTAGCGGGGAACACCGGGGAGCTGTTTTTT.

The gene calls are TRBV5-1 and TRBJ2-5; TRBD2 might be the D (5 bases). V was pared by 4 bases and J by 6 bases, with 16 bases between. The germline gives CDR1 SGHRS, CDR2 YFSETQ. The CDR3 loop spans 14 amino acids. CDR3 amino acids: CASSPPGRGKTQYF. The CDR3 nucleotides are TGCGCCAGCAGCCCCCCGGGCCGAGGGAAGACCCAGTACTTC.

The chain recombines TRBV11-2 with TRBJ1-3, with D uncertain. V was pared by 1 base and J by 4 bases, with 14 bases between. Per the germline V gene, CDR1 is SGHAT and CDR2 is FQNNGV. This CDR3 is built from 16 residues. The CDR3 protein is CASSLGIPARGNTIYF. The DNA for the CDR3 is TGTGCCAGCAGCTTAGGTATCCCGGCACGCGGAAACACCATATATTTT.

The gene calls are TRBV5-4 and TRBJ2-7; D is perhaps TRBD1 or TRBD2 (5 bases each). The CDR3 covers 16 residues. V gave up 4 bases and J gave up 4 bases, with 21 bases separating them. In germline, CDR1 is SGHNT, CDR2 YYREEE (reference sequence). CDR3 DNA: TGTGCCAGCAGCCTGCTCGAGGGGACCTCCCGGTACGAGCAGTACTTC. Its translation: CASSLLEGTSRYEQYF. Full variable domain (rest looked up from reference TRBV5-4 and TRBJ2-7): ETGVTQSPTHLIKTRGQQVTLRCSSQSGHNTVSWYQQALGQGPQFIFQYYREEENGRGNFPPRFSGLQFPNYSSELNVNALELDDSALYLCASSLLEGTSRYEQYFGPGTRLTVT.

V is TRBV5-4 and J is TRBJ2-7, with TRBD1 matching over 9 bases. This CDR3 spans 18 amino acids. Losses at the gene ends were 4 bases for V and 2 bases for J; bases not matched to a gene: 16. Germline V CDR1 and CDR2: SGHNT, YYREEE (reference sequence). The CDR3 DNA sequence: TGTGCCAGCAGCCACGCGTCCCGGGACAGGGTCGGAACCTACGAGCAGTACTTC. This sequence encodes CASSHASRDRVGTYEQYF.

The genes are TRBV9 and TRBJ1-5; D ambiguous. CDR1 SGDLS and CDR2 YYNGEE come from the germline V gene. V lost 4 bases and J lost 2, with 7 bases in between. The CDR3 loop spans 13 amino acids. The chain's CDR3 is CASSPGGNQPQHF. The CDR3, as DNA: TGTGCCAGCAGCCCCGGGGGCAATCAGCCCCAGCATTTT. Full variable domain (missing parts from reference TRBV9 and TRBJ1-5): DSGVTQTPKHLITATGQRVTLRCSPRSGDLSVYWYQQSLDQGLQFLIQYYNGEERAKGNILERFSAQQFPDLHSELNLSSLELGDSALYFCASSPGGNQPQHFGDGTRLSIL.

V gene TRBV6-5 combines with J gene TRBJ2-3; the D gene is possibly TRBD1 (5 bases). V dropped 6 bases and J dropped 2 bases, with 15 bases sitting between them. Germline CDR1 is MNHEY and CDR2 is SVGAGI. The CDR3 sequence is 15 residues long. Here the CDR3 reads CASRVSKTVTDTQYF. As DNA, the CDR3 is TGTGCCAGCAGGGTTTCCAAGACAGTCACAGATACGCAGTATTTT.

This clone is a singleton in its sample. The chain recombines TRBV4-2 with TRBJ1-1, with D unresolved. This CDR3 has 14 residues. Germline V gene sequence: CDR1 LGHNA, CDR2 YNFKEQ. V lost 1 base and J lost 1, with 7 bases in between. This CDR3 reads CASSQGGGNTEAFF. Written as DNA, the CDR3 is TGTGCCAGCAGCCAAGGTGGCGGGAACACTGAAGCTTTCTTT.

V usage is TRBV19 and J usage is TRBJ1-2; D is possibly TRBD1 (5 bases). The CDR3 spans 15 residues. CDR1 LNHDA and CDR2 SQIVND come from the germline V gene (reference sequence). Trimming stripped 0 bases from V and 3 bases from J, with 11 bases between. This CDR3 is CASSIEGPEDYGYTF. The CDR3 DNA is TGTGCCAGTAGTATAGAGGGACCTGAGGACTATGGCTACACCTTC. The complete variable domain, with remaining parts taken from reference TRBV19 and TRBJ1-2, reads DGGITQSPKYLFRKEGQNVTLSCEQNLNHDAMYWYRQDPGQGLRLIYYSQIVNDFQKGDIAEGYSVSREKKESFPLTVTSAQKNPTAFYLCASSIEGPEDYGYTFGSGTRLTVV.

The V and J genes are TRBV20-1 and TRBJ1-2; 7 nucleotides match TRBD1. The CDR3 is 11 amino acids. Germline trimming cut 8 bases from V and 6 bases from J; bases unmatched to any gene: 6. Looked up from germline, CDR1 is DFQATT and CDR2 is SNEGSKA (reference sequence). In nucleotides, the CDR3 is TGCAGTTCAACAGGGGTGAATGGCTACACCTTC. As protein: CSSTGVNGYTF.

The chain recombines TRBV7-9 with TRBJ2-7, with TRBD1 identical over 9 bases. Germline values: CDR1 SEHNR, CDR2 FQNEAQ (reference sequence). V shed 3 bases, J shed 5 bases, and the junction held 5 bases outside the gene matches. The CDR3 extends over 14 amino acids. As DNA, the CDR3 is TGTGCCAGCAGCTTCCGGGACAGGGTTCACGAGCAGTACTTC. Protein product: CASSFRDRVHEQYF.

CDR3 DNA sequence: TGTGCCAGCAGGACTCAACCGTCGGAGACCCAGTACTTC. Translated, it gives CASRTQPSETQYF. V and J are TRBV2 and TRBJ2-5, with D uncertain. Germline CDR1 reads SNHLY; CDR2 reads FYNNEI. The CDR3 sequence is 13 residues long. Trimming took off 6 bases at V and 5 bases at J, with 13 bases between the two ends.

The chain has TRBV9 and TRBJ1-1, with a tentative D call TRBD1 (6 bases). Germline CDR1 SGDLS, CDR2 YYNGEE. This CDR3 comprises 16 residues. V was trimmed by 5 bases and J by 5 bases, leaving 22 bases between them. CDR3 sequence reads: CASSAVGRGAGTEAFF. The CDR3 DNA reads as TGTGCCAGCAGTGCCGTGGGCCGGGGGGCCGGGACTGAAGCTTTCTTT.

The gene calls are TRBV5-5 and TRBJ2-3, with TRBD2 identical over 9 bases. Germline assignment: CDR1 SGHKS and CDR2 YYEKEE (reference sequence). The CDR3 consists of 16 residues. With 0 bases clipped from V and 1 base from J, the junction kept 3 bases outside the gene matches. CDR3 DNA: TGTGCCAGCAGCTTGGGAGTAGCGGGGGGCACAGATACGCAGTATTTT. Translating gives CASSLGVAGGTDTQYF.

The V call is TRBV4-2, the J call TRBJ2-2; TRBD2 aligns across 8 bases. This CDR3 region has 16 residues. CDR1 and CDR2 (germline): LGHNA, YNFKEQ. V was clipped by 4 bases and J by 1 base; unmatched bases: 5. The CDR3 region has the DNA TGTGCCAGCAGCCTGGGGACTAGAGTGAACACCGGGGAGCTGTTTTTT. Encoded protein: CASSLGTRVNTGELFF.

This clone occurred once. The chain has TRBV29-1 and TRBJ1-4; D unclear. Trimming took off 5 bases at V and 8 bases at J, with 6 bases between the two ends. The V gene's germline CDR1 is SQVTM and CDR2 ANQGSEA. This CDR3 spans 10 amino acids. CDR3 coding DNA: TGCAGCGTTTATGGGGAAAAACTGTTTTTT. Residues: CSVYGEKLFF.